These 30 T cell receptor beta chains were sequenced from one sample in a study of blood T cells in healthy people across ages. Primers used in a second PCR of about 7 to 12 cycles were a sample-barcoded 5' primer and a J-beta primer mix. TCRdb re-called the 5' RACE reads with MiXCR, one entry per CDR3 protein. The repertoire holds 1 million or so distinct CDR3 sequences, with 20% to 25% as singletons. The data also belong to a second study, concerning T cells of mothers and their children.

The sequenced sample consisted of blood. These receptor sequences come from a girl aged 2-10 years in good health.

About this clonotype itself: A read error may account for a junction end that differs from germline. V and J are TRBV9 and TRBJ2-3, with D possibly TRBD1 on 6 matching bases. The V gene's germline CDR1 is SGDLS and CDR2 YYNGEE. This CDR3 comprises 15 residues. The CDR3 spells CASSGGHSITETQYF. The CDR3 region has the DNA TGTGCCAGCAGCGGGGGACATTCCATCACAGAGACCCAGTACTTT.

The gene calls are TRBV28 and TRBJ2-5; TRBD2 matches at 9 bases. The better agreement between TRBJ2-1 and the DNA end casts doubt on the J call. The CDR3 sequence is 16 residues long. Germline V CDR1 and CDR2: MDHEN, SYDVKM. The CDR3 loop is CASIRGSASGANEQFF. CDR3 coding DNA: TGTGCCAGCATTCGGGGCTCGGCTAGCGGGGCAAATGAGCAGTTCTTC.

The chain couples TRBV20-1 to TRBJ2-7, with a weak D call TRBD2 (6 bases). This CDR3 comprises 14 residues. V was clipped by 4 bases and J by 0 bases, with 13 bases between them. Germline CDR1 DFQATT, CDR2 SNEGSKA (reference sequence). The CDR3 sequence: CSAKGLAYSYEQYF. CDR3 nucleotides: TGCAGTGCTAAGGGGCTAGCGTACTCCTACGAGCAGTACTTC.

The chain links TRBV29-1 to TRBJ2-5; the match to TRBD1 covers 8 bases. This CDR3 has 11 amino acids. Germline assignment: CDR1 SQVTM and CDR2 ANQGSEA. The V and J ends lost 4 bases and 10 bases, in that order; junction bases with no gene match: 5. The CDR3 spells CSVARGRDQYF. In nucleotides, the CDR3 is TGCAGCGTTGCCAGGGGGCGCGACCAGTACTTC.

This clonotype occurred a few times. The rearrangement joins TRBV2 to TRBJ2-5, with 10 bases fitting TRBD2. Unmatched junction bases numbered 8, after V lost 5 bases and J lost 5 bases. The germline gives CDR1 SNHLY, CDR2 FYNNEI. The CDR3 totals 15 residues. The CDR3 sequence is CASSRLAGGLETQYF. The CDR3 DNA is TGTGCCAGCAGTCGGTTAGCGGGGGGATTGGAGACCCAGTACTTC.

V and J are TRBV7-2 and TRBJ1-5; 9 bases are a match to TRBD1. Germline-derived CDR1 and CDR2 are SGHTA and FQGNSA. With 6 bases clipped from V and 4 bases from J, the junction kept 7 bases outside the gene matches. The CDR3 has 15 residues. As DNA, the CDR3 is TGTGCCAGCAGTCCTGACAGGGGGTATAATCAGCCCCAGCATTTT. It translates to CASSPDRGYNQPQHF.

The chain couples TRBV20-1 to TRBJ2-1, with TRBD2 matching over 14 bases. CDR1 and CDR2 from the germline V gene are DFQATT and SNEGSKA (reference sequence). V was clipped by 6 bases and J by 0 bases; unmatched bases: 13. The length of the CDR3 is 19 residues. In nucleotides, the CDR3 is TGCAGTGCCCTACCGTTAGTCGGGACTAGCGGGAGCTCCTACAATGAGCAGTTCTTC. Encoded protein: CSALPLVGTSGSSYNEQFF.

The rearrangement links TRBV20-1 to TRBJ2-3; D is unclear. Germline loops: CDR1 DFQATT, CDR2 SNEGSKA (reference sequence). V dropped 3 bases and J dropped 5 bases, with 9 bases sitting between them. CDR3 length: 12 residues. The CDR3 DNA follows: TGCAGTGCTAGTTCCACTGGAGATACGCAGTATTTT. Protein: CSASSTGDTQYF.

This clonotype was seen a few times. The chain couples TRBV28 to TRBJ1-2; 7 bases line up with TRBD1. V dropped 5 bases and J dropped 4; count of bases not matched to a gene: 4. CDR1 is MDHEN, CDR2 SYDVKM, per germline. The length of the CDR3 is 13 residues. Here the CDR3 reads CASSTGDSYGYTF. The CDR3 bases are TGTGCCAGCAGTACAGGGGATTCCTATGGCTACACCTTC.

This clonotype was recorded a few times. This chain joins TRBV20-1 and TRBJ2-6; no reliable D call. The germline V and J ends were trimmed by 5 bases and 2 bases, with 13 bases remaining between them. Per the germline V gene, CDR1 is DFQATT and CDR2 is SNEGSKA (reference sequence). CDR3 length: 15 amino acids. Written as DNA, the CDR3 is TGCAGTGCTTGGGATGACTCCGCTGGGGCCAACGTCCTGACTTTC. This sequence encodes CSAWDDSAGANVLTF.

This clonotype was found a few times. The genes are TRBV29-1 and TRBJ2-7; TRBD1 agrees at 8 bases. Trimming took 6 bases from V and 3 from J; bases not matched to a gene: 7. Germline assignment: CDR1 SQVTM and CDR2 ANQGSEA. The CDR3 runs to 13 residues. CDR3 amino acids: CSVARDRNYEQYF. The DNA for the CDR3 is TGCAGCGTCGCCCGGGACAGGAACTACGAGCAGTACTTC.

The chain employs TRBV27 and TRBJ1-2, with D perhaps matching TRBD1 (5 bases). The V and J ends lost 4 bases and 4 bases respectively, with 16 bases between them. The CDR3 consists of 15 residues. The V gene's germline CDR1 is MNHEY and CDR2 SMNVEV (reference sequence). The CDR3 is CASSSTEGLSYGYTF. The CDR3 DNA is TGTGCCAGCAGTTCTACGGAGGGACTGAGCTATGGCTACACCTTC.

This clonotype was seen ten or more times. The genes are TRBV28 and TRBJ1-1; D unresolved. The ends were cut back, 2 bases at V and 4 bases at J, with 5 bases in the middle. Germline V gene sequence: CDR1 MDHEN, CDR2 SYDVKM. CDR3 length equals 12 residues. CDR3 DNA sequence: TGTGCCAGCAGTTTACCGGGCACTGAAGCTTTCTTT. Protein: CASSLPGTEAFF.

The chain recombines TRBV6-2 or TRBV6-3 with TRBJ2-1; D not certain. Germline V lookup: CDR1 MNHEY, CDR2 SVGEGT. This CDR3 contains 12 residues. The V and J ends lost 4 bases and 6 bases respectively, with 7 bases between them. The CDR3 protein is CASSLPSNEQFF. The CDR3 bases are TGTGCCAGCAGTTTGCCCTCCAATGAGCAGTTCTTC.

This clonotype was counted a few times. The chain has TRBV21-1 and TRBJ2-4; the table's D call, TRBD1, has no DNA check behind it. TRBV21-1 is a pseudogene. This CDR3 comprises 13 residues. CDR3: CASFYQGENIQYF. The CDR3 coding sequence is TGTGCCAGCTTTTACCAGGGGGAAAACATTCAGTACTTC.

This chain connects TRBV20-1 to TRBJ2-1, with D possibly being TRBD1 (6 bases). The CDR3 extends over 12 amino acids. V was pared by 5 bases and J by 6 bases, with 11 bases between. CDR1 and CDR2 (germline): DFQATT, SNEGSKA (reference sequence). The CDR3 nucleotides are TGCAGTGCTCATACAGGGAGCAATGAGCAGTTCTTC. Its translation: CSAHTGSNEQFF.

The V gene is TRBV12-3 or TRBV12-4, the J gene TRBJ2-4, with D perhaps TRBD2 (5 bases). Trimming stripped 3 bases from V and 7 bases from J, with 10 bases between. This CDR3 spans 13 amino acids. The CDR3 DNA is TGTGCCAGCAGTTTCGAGCGGTCCAACATTCAGTACTTC. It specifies CASSFERSNIQYF.

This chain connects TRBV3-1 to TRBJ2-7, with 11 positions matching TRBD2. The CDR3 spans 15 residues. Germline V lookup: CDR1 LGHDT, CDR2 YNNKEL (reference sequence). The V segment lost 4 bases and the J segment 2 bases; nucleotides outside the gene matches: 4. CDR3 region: CASSPLLAGAYEQYF. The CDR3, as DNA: TGTGCCAGCAGCCCCTTACTAGCGGGAGCCTACGAGCAGTACTTC.

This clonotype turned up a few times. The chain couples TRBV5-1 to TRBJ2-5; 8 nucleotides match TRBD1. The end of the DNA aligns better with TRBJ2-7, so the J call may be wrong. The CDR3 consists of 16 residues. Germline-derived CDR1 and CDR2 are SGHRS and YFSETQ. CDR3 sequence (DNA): TGCGCCAGCAGCCTGGAGGGACAGGATACACCCTACGAGCAGTACTTC. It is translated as CASSLEGQDTPYEQYF.

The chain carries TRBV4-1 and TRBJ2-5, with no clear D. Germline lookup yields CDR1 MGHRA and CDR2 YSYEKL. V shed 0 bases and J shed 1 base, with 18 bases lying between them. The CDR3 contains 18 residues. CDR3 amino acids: CASSQEAVVTDLQETQYF. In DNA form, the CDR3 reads TGCGCCAGCAGCCAAGAGGCGGTGGTAACAGACCTCCAAGAGACCCAGTACTTC.

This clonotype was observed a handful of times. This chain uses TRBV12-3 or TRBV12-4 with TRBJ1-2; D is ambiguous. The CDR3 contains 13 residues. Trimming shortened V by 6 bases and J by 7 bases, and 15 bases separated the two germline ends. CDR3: CASSPTGSSGYTF. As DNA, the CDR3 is TGTGCCAGCAGCCCTACGGGGAGCTCTGGCTACACCTTC.

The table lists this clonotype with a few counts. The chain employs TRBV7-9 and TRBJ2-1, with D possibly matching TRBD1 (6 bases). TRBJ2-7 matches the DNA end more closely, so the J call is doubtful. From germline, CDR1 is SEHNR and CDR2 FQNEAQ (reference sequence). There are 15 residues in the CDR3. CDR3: CASSTPGDPLGEQYF. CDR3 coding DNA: TGTGCCAGCAGCACCCCAGGGGATCCCCTCGGCGAGCAGTACTTC.

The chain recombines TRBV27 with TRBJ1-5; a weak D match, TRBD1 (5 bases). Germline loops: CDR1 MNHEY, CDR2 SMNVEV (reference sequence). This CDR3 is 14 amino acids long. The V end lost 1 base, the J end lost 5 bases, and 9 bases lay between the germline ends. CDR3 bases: TGTGCCAGCAGTTTATGGGGGACCCATCAGCCCCAGCATTTT. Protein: CASSLWGTHQPQHF.

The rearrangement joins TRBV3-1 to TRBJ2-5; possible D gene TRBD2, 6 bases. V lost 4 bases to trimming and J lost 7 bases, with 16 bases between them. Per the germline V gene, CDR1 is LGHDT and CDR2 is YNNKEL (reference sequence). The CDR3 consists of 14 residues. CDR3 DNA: TGTGCCAGCAGCCTAGCGGACCTGCTAGGGACCCAGTACTTC. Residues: CASSLADLLGTQYF.

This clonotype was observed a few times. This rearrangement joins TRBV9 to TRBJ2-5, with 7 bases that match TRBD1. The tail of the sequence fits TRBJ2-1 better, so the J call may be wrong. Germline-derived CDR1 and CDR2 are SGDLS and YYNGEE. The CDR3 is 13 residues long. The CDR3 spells CASSVYRGNEQFF. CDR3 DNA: TGTGCCAGCAGCGTCTACAGGGGCAATGAGCAGTTCTTC.

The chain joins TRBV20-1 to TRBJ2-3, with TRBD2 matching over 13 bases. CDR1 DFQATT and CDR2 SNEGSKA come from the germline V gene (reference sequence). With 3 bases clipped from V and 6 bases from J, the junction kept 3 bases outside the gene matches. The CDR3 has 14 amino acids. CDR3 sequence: CSARLTSGGDTQYF. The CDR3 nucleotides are TGCAGTGCTAGGCTGACTAGCGGGGGGGATACGCAGTATTTT.

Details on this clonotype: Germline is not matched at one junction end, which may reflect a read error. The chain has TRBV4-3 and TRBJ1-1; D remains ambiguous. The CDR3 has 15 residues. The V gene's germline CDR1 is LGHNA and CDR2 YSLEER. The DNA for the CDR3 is TGCCCCAGCAGCCAAGGCTCCGGGCTGAACACTGAAGCTTTCTTT. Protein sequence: CPSSQGSGLNTEAFF.

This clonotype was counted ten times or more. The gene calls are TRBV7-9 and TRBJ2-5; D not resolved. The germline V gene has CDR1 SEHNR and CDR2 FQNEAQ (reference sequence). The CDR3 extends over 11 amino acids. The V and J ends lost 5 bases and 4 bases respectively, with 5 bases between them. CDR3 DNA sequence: TGTGCCAGCAGCAAAGGAGAGACCCAGTACTTC. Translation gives CASSKGETQYF.

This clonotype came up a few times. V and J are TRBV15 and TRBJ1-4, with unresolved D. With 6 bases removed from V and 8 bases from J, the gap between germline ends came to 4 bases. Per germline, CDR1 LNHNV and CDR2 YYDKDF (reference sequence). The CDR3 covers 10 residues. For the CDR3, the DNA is TGTGCCACCAGTGGGGAAAAACTGTTTTTT. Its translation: CATSGEKLFF.

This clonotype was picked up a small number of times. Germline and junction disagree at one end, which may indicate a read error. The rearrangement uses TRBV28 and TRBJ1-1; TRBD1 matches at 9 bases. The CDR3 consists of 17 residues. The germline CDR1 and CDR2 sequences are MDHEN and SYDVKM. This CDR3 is CAGSSGTGWGRNTEAFF. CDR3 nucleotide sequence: TGTGCCGGCAGCTCCGGGACAGGGTGGGGAAGGAACACTGAAGCTTTCTTT.